These T cell receptor beta chains were read from a single sample in a study of blood T cell repertoires in COVID-19. Assay: immunoSEQ multiplex PCR; the TCRdb copy retains only in-frame clones and omits some. The table has 350,000 to 400,000 clones, about 89% seen once. Sequencing input: PBMCs or T cells enriched from blood (not recorded which). The receptors come from a woman between 35 and 50 years old who had been exposed to COVID-19. CDR3s include the opening cysteine and the closing phenylalanine or tryptophan. The D gene is left open where the match is weak. A clone size is listed for some rows: how often the clone was seen (once, few, many), or a class if it is expanded.

V	size	D	J	CDR3	DNA
TRBV3-1/TRBV3-2	.	TRBD1	TRBJ2-1	CASSPRLTGTDEQFF	TGTGCCAGCAGCCCTAGATTGACAGGGACGGATGAGCAGTTCTTC
TRBV5-1	.	TRBD1	TRBJ1-1	CASSLGGTGRTEAFF	TGCGCCAGCAGCTTGGGCGGGACAGGGAGGACTGAAGCTTTCTTT
TRBV19	few	TRBD2	TRBJ2-1	CASSSGLNYNEQFF	TGTGCCAGTAGTTCGGGACTAAACTACAATGAGCAGTTCTTC
TRBV25-1	.	.	TRBJ1-3	CASSLQGWDTIYF	TGTGCCAGCAGTTTACAGGGCTGGGACACCATATATTTT
TRBV18	.	TRBD1	TRBJ2-3	CASSPRDRGRGHADTQYF	TGTGCCAGCTCACCCCGGGACAGGGGGCGCGGGCACGCAGATACGCAGTATTTT
TRBV5-1	.	.	TRBJ2-5	CASSGSWGETQYF	TGCGCCAGCAGCGGGAGTTGGGGAGAGACCCAGTACTTC
TRBV5-1	.	TRBD2	TRBJ2-3	CASSLVRTSGGAADTQYF	TGCGCCAGCAGCTTGGTTCGGACTAGCGGGGGGGCAGCAGATACGCAGTATTTT
TRBV19	once	.	TRBJ1-4	CASFDAGRSEKLFF	TGTGCCAGTTTCGACGCAGGGAGGAGTGAAAAACTGTTTTTT
TRBV7-9	.	TRBD1	TRBJ2-6	CASRPKAWTGTNVLTF	TGTGCCAGCAGGCCCAAGGCCTGGACAGGGACCAACGTCCTGACTTTC
TRBV13	.	TRBD1	TRBJ1-2	CASSLGQGKDGYTF	TGTGCCAGCAGCCTGGGACAGGGGAAGGATGGCTACACCTTC
TRBV29-1	.	.	TRBJ2-1	CSVQWGERQFF	TGCAGCGTCCAATGGGGGGAGCGGCAGTTCTTC
TRBV7-3	.	TRBD1	TRBJ2-2	CASSRQGSTGELFF	TGTGCCAGCAGCAGACAGGGAAGCACCGGGGAGCTGTTTTTT
TRBV7-2	.	TRBD1	TRBJ1-2	CASSLRIGTGRHGYTF	TGTGCCAGCAGCTTAAGAATCGGGACAGGGCGGCATGGCTACACCTTC
TRBV5-1	few	.	TRBJ2-2	CASSLLAGTQDTGELFF	TGCGCCAGCAGCTTACTAGCCGGGACCCAAGACACCGGGGAGCTGTTTTTT
TRBV7-2	few	.	TRBJ1-2	CASSFVSGTQGKASGYTF	TGTGCCAGCAGCTTCGTATCAGGGACACAGGGAAAAGCAAGTGGCTACACCTTC
TRBV27	.	.	TRBJ2-1	CASSLSAGAYNEQFF	TGTGCCAGCAGTTTATCGGCAGGGGCCTACAATGAGCAGTTCTTC
TRBV19	.	TRBD1	TRBJ1-2	CASSTGTGSLVNYGYTF	TGTGCCAGTAGTACCGGGACAGGGAGCCTAGTTAACTATGGCTACACCTTC
TRBV4-1	.	.	TRBJ1-1	CASSQLQGRASNTEAFF	TGCGCCAGCAGCCAATTACAGGGAAGGGCCTCTAACACTGAAGCTTTCTTT
TRBV11-3	.	.	TRBJ1-4	CASSRRATNEKLFF	TGTGCCAGCAGCAGGAGAGCAACTAATGAAAAACTGTTTTTT
TRBV6-5	.	.	TRBJ2-1	CASSFGGAYNEQFF	TGTGCCAGCAGTTTCGGAGGGGCCTACAATGAGCAGTTCTTC
TRBV7-6	once	TRBD1	TRBJ1-1	CASSLGQGVNTEAFF	TGTGCCAGCAGCTTAGGTCAGGGGGTAAACACTGAAGCTTTCTTT
TRBV3-1/TRBV3-2	.	.	TRBJ2-4	CASSASHGQSVQYF	TGTGCCAGCAGCGCAAGCCACGGCCAAAGCGTTCAGTACTTC
TRBV5-4	.	TRBD2	TRBJ2-5	CASSFRRTSGEETQYF	TGTGCCAGCAGCTTCCGGAGAACTAGCGGGGAGGAGACCCAGTACTTC
TRBV18	.	.	TRBJ1-4	CASSPQGNEKLFF	TGTGCCAGCTCACCACAGGGGAACGAAAAACTGTTTTTT
TRBV7-8	.	TRBD2	TRBJ2-7	CASSLEVVRGLGGYEQYF	TGTGCCAGCAGCTTAGAGGTTGTAAGGGGACTAGGGGGCTACGAGCAGTACTTC
TRBV27	.	.	TRBJ1-2	CASSPDSLYGYTF	TGTGCCAGCAGTCCGGACAGCCTCTATGGCTACACCTTC
TRBV6-4	.	TRBD1	TRBJ1-4	CASSDWDRGPRSNEKLFF	TGTGCCAGCAGTGACTGGGACAGGGGGCCTCGGAGTAATGAAAAACTGTTTTTT
TRBV6-5	.	.	TRBJ1-2	CASSYRRGDYGYTF	TGTGCCAGCAGTTACCGAAGGGGTGACTATGGCTACACCTTC
TRBV5-4	.	TRBD2	TRBJ2-3	CASSLGRASGVDTQYF	TGTGCCAGCAGCTTGGGGCGAGCTAGCGGGGTTGATACGCAGTATTTT
TRBV10-2	.	TRBD1	TRBJ1-2	CASTTTGTGGYTF	TGCGCCAGCACTACTACAGGGACAGGGGGCTACACCTTC
TRBV29-1	few	.	TRBJ2-7	CSAWTETYEQYF	TGCAGCGCTTGGACAGAAACCTACGAGCAGTACTTC
TRBV19	.	TRBD2	TRBJ2-3	CASSRSGVSTDTQYF	TGTGCCAGTAGTCGGAGCGGGGTTAGCACAGATACGCAGTATTTT
TRBV18	.	.	TRBJ2-7	CASSPPVTGTYEQYF	TGTGCCAGCTCACCACCTGTAACAGGGACCTACGAGCAGTACTTC
TRBV2	.	.	TRBJ2-1	CASRRSFYNEQFF	TGTGCCAGCAGGAGAAGCTTCTACAATGAGCAGTTCTTC
TRBV19	.	TRBD1	TRBJ1-2	CASSGGTGGPANYGYTF	TGTGCCAGTAGCGGCGGGACAGGGGGACCAGCTAACTATGGCTACACCTTC
TRBV7-2	few	TRBD1	TRBJ1-6	CASSLSPGQAGGPLHF	TGTGCCAGCAGCTTAAGCCCAGGACAGGCAGGTGGACCCCTCCACTTT